The 19 T cell receptor beta chains given below trace back to one sample, sequenced in a study of shared clonotypes between healthy human individuals. Measured with immunoSEQ multiplex PCR; TCRdb has only the in-frame clones, and not every one. The table shows around 320,000 clones, with around 86% occurring only once. The material sequenced was memory CD8+ T cells sorted from blood. As to subset: CD45RO+ cells pooled with CCR7-negative TemRA cells. The source of these receptors is a man aged 18 to 30 in good health.

Remarks on this clone: Given a much more abundant clone one base away, this may be a read error. The chain joins TRBV6-5 to TRBJ2-7, with 11 positions matching TRBD1. The CDR3 is made up of 14 amino acids. Trimming took 6 bases from V and 3 from J; bases not matched to a gene: 4. The germline gives CDR1 MNHEY, CDR2 SVGAGI. The CDR3 coding sequence is TGTGCCAGCAGCCAGGGACAGGGGGGCTACGAGCAGTACTTC. Translating gives CASSQGQGGYEQYF.

This chain connects TRBV6-1 to TRBJ1-1; 10 bases fit TRBD1. CDR1 MNHNS and CDR2 SASEGT come from the germline V gene. CDR3 length: 13 amino acids. V gave up 5 bases and J gave up 10 bases; unmatched junction bases: 7. The CDR3 bases are TGTGCCAGCAGTTCGGGACAGGGGTTTGGAGCTTTCTTT. Amino acids: CASSSGQGFGAFF.

The rearrangement joins TRBV5-1 to TRBJ2-2; 8 bases line up with TRBD1. Looked up from germline, CDR1 is SGHRS and CDR2 is YFSETQ. Trimming cost V 2 bases and J 2 bases; bases outside gene matches: 11. The CDR3 loop spans 18 amino acids. CDR3 amino acids: CASSFLAGQAINTGELFF. The CDR3 DNA reads as TGCGCCAGCAGCTTCTTGGCGGGACAGGCGATAAACACCGGGGAGCTGTTTTTT.

The chain links TRBV11-2 to TRBJ2-2; no reliable D call. This CDR3 region has 12 residues. With 4 bases removed from V and 7 bases from J, the gap between germline ends came to 7 bases. CDR1 is SGHAT, CDR2 FQNNGV, per germline. The CDR3 reads CASSSFGGELFF. The CDR3 nucleotides are TGTGCCAGCAGCTCCTTCGGCGGGGAGCTGTTTTTT.

The chain joins TRBV27 to TRBJ2-7, with 8 bases lining up with TRBD2. V was clipped by 2 bases and J by 7 bases; unmatched bases: 10. CDR1 MNHEY and CDR2 SMNVEV come from the germline V gene (reference sequence). The CDR3 consists of 15 residues. The CDR3 sequence: CASSLIREGLGEQYF. DNA of the CDR3: TGTGCCAGCAGTTTAATCCGGGAGGGCCTAGGAGAGCAGTACTTC.

J is TRBJ2-1 and V is TRBV10-3; 14 bases agree with TRBD2. The CDR3 consists of 17 residues. V lost 10 bases, J lost 1 base, and 9 bases stayed unmatched. Looked up from germline, CDR1 is ENHRY and CDR2 is SYGVKD. The CDR3 is CATWGLAGALSYNEQFF. The DNA of the CDR3 is TGTGCCACATGGGGACTAGCGGGGGCGCTTTCCTACAATGAGCAGTTCTTC.

This sequence joins TRBV4-1 and TRBJ1-3, with D tentatively TRBD1 (5 bases). The CDR3 extends over 14 amino acids. V lost 1 base and J lost 2, with 6 bases in between. CDR1 and CDR2 (germline): MGHRA, YSYEKL. The CDR3 loop is CASSQVGPGNTIYF. CDR3 nucleotides: TGCGCCAGCAGCCAAGTGGGGCCTGGAAACACCATATATTTT.

Here the CDR3 DNA reads TGTGCCAGCGGCTCCTCGGGTCATAGTTTAGAGCGGGATACGCAGTATTTT. Amino acid sequence: CASGSSGHSLERDTQYF. V gene TRBV13 combines with J gene TRBJ2-3, with a weak D call TRBD2 (5 bases). The CDR3 spans 17 residues. CDR1 is PRHDT and CDR2 is FYEKMQ in the germline V gene (reference sequence). The V end lost 8 bases, the J end lost 6 bases, and 27 bases lay between the germline ends.

This chain links TRBV25-1 with TRBJ1-2; D is unresolved. In germline, CDR1 is MGHDK, CDR2 SYGVNS. CDR3 length equals 12 residues. V lost 3 bases to trimming and J lost 4 bases, with 6 bases between them. The CDR3, as DNA: TGTGCCAGCAGTGAGACGGGCTATGGCTACACCTTC. It specifies CASSETGYGYTF.

This rearrangement joins TRBV29-1 to TRBJ2-7, with D hard to call. Germline V gene lookup returns CDR1 SQVTM and CDR2 ANQGSEA. The CDR3 is made up of 11 amino acids. The V gene lost 0 bases and the J gene lost 2 bases, with 2 bases spanning the gap. CDR3 region: CSVEETYEQYF. The CDR3 nucleotides read TGCAGCGTTGAAGAAACCTACGAGCAGTACTTC.

The chain couples TRBV7-9 to TRBJ2-1; 7 nucleotides agree with TRBD1. V trimming: 5 bases; J trimming: 6 bases; junction bases outside the gene matches: 13. CDR1 is SEHNR and CDR2 is FQNEAQ in the germline V gene (reference sequence). CDR3 length: 16 residues. The CDR3 loop is CASSDPGSRGSNEQFF. For the CDR3, the DNA is TGTGCCAGCAGCGATCCAGGCAGCAGGGGGAGCAATGAGCAGTTCTTC.

The CDR3 is CASSIGVVGDGYTF. For the CDR3, the DNA is TGTGCCAGTAGTATAGGAGTAGTCGGAGATGGCTACACCTTC. This chain links TRBV19 with TRBJ1-2; D is uncertain. The CDR3 consists of 14 residues. Trimming stripped 1 base from V and 6 bases from J, with 12 bases between. CDR1 LNHDA and CDR2 SQIVND come from the germline V gene (reference sequence).

With regard to this clone: Other DNA sequences within the sample encode an identical CDR3. This rearrangement joins TRBV6-5 to TRBJ2-2; D is undetermined. Trimming took 0 bases from V and 8 from J, leaving 4 bases between them. Looked up from germline, CDR1 is MNHEY and CDR2 is SVGAGI. The CDR3 covers 12 residues. As DNA, the CDR3 is TGTGCCAGCAGTTACTCGACAGGGGAGCTGTTTTTT. This codes for CASSYSTGELFF.

The chain combines TRBV10-3 with TRBJ2-1, with 8 bases fitting TRBD2. CDR3 length: 16 amino acids. CDR1 ENHRY and CDR2 SYGVKD come from the germline V gene. The ends lost 4 bases at V and 8 bases at J; junction bases unmatched: 13. The CDR3, as DNA: TGTGCCATCAGTGGATCATCTAGCGGGCGGGGGGATGAGCAGTTCTTC. Translating it yields CAISGSSSGRGDEQFF.

The genes are TRBV28 and TRBJ2-1; possibly TRBD1 or TRBD2 for D (6 bases each). Germline V gene data show CDR1 as MDHEN and CDR2 as SYDVKM. The CDR3 has 13 amino acids. The V gene lost 7 bases and the J gene lost 6 bases, with 13 bases spanning the gap. The CDR3 DNA reads as TGTGCCAGCATGGGGTCGGGGGCCAATGAGCAGTTCTTC. It is translated as CASMGSGANEQFF.

The chain uses TRBV4-3 and TRBJ2-2; D remains unclear. Germline V CDR1 and CDR2: LGHNA, YSLEER. This CDR3 contains 14 residues. V was clipped by 0 bases and J by 3 bases, with 5 bases between them. The CDR3 bases are TGCGCCAGCAGCCAAGACAGCTACACCGGGGAGCTGTTTTTT. Translation: CASSQDSYTGELFF.

CDR3 protein: CASRVSPSYEQYF. DNA of the CDR3: TGTGCCAGCCGGGTGAGCCCCTCCTACGAGCAGTACTTC. The chain has TRBV7-8 and TRBJ2-7; D is undetermined. This CDR3 comprises 13 residues. Germline V gene sequence: CDR1 SGHVS, CDR2 FQNEAQ. V was clipped by 8 bases and J by 0 bases, with 11 bases between them. The whole variable domain, filled in from reference TRBV7-8 and TRBJ2-7, reads GAGVSQSPRYKVAKRGQDVALRCDPISGHVSLFWYQQALGQGPEFLTYFQNEAQLDKSGLPSDRFFAERPEGSVSTLKIQRTQQEDSAVYLCASRVSPSYEQYFGPGTRLTVT.

This clone was observed once. This chain links TRBV11-2 with TRBJ2-3; D is undetermined. The CDR3 is 14 residues long. Germline V CDR1 and CDR2: SGHAT, FQNNGV. Trimming took 5 bases from V and 4 from J, leaving 13 bases between them. CDR3 sequence reads: CASSATVSPDTQYF. The CDR3 DNA follows: TGTGCCAGCAGCGCGACGGTGAGCCCAGATACGCAGTATTTT.

In its sample, this clone was seen many times. The chain carries TRBV4-1 and TRBJ1-2; possible D gene TRBD1, 6 bases. Per the germline V gene, CDR1 is MGHRA and CDR2 is YSYEKL. The ends were cut back, 1 base at V and 5 bases at J, with 11 bases in the middle. The CDR3 sequence is 14 residues long. This CDR3 is CASSQGAGEYGYTF. The CDR3 DNA reads TGCGCCAGCAGCCAAGGGGCAGGGGAGTATGGCTACACCTTC.